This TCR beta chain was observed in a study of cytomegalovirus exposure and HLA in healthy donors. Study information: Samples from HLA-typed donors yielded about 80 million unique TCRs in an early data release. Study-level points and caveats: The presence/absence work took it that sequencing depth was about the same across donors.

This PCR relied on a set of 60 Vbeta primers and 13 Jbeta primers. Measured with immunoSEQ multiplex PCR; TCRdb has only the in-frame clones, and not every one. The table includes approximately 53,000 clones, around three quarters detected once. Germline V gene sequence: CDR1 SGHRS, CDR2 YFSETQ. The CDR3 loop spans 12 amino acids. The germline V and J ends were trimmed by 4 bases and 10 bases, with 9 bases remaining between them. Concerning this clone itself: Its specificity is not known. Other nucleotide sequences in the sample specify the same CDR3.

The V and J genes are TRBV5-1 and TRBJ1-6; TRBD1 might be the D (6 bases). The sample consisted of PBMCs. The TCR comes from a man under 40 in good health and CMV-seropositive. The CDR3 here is CASSPGGSPLHF. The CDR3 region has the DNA TGCGCCAGCAGCCCGGGGGGCTCACCCCTCCACTTT.